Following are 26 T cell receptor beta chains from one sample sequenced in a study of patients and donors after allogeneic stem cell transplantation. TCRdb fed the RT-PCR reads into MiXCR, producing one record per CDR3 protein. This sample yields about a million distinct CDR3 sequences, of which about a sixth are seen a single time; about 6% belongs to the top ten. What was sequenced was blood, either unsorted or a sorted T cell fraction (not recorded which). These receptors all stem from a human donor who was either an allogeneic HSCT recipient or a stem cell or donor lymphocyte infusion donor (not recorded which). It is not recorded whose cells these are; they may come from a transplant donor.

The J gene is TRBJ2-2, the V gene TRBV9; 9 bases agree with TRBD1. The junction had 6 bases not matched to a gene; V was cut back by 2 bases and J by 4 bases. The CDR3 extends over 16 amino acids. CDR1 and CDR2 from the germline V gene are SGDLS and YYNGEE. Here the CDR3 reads CASSVNRDRATGELFF. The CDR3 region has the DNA TGTGCCAGCAGCGTCAACCGGGACAGGGCCACCGGGGAGCTGTTTTTT.

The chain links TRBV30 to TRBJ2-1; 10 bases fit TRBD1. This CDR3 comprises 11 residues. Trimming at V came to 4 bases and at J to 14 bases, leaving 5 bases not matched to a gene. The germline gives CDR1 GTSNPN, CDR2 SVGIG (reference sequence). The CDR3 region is CAWNPGQGKFF. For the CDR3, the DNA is TGTGCCTGGAATCCGGGACAGGGGAAGTTCTTC.

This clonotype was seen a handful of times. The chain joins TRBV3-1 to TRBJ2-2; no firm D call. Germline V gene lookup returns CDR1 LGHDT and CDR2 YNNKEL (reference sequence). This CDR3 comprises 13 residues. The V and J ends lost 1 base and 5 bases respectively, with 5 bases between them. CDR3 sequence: CASSQAQTGELFF. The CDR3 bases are TGTGCCAGCAGCCAAGCGCAGACCGGGGAGCTGTTTTTT.

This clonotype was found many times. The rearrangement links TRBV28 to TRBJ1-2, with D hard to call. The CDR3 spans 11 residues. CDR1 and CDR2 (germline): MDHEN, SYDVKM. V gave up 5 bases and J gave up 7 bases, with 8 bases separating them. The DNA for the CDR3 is TGTGCCAGCAGTGGGAATCCTGGCTACACCTTC. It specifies CASSGNPGYTF.

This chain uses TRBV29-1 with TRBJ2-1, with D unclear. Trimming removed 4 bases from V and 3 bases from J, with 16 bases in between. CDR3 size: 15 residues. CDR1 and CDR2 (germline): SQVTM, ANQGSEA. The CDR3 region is CSVVYGVLYYNEQFF. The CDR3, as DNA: TGCAGCGTTGTGTATGGGGTATTATACTACAATGAGCAGTTCTTC.

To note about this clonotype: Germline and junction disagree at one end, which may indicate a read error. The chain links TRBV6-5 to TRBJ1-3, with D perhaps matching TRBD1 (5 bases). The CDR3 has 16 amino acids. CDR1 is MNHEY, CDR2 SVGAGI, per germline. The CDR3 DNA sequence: TGTGCCAGCGGTTATGGAAGGGGCCTCTCTGGAAACACCATATATTTT. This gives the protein CASGYGRGLSGNTIYF.

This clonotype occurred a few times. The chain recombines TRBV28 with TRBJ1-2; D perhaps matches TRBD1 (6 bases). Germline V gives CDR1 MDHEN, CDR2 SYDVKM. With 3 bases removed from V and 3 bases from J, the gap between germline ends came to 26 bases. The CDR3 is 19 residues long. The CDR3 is CASSFPLGWRGAQDYGYTF. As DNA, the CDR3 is TGTGCCAGCAGTTTCCCCTTGGGGTGGCGGGGGGCGCAGGACTATGGCTACACCTTC.

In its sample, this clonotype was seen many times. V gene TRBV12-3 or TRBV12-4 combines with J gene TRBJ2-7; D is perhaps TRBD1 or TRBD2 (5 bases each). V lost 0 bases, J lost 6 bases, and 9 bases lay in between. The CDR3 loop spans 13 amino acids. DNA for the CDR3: TGTGCCAGCAGTTTAGCCGGGACGGTCGAGCAGTACTTC. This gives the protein CASSLAGTVEQYF.

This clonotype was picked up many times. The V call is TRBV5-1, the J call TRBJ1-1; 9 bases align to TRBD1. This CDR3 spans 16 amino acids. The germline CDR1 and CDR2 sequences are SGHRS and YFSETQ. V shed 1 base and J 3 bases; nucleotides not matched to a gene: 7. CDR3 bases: TGCGCCAGCAGCTTGACACAGGGGGCCGTAGACACTGAAGCTTTCTTT. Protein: CASSLTQGAVDTEAFF.

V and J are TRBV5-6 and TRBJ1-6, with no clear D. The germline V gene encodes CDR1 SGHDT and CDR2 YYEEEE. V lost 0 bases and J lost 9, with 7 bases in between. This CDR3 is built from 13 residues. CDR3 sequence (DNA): TGTGCCAGCAGCTTGGACATCGGTTCACCCCTCCACTTT. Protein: CASSLDIGSPLHF.

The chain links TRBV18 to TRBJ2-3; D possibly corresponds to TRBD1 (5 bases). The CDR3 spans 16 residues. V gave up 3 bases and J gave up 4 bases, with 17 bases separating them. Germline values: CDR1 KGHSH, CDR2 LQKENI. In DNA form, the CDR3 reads TGTGCCAGCTCACCGACCCTAGGGGTAAACCCAGATACGCAGTATTTT. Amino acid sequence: CASSPTLGVNPDTQYF.

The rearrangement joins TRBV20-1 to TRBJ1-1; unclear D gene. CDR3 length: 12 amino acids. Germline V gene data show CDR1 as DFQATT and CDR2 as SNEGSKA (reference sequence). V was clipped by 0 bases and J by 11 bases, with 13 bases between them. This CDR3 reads CSARDYAGSAFF. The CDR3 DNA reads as TGCAGTGCTAGAGATTACGCCGGATCGGCTTTCTTT.

The CDR3 loop reads CASSQSGGAGYTF. The CDR3 bases are TGTGCCAGCAGTCAATCAGGGGGCGCGGGCTACACCTTC. This chain joins TRBV7-6 and TRBJ1-2; 8 bases map to TRBD1. In germline, CDR1 is SGHVS, CDR2 FNYEAQ. Losses at the gene ends were 6 bases for V and 8 bases for J; bases not matched to a gene: 8. The CDR3 has 13 residues.

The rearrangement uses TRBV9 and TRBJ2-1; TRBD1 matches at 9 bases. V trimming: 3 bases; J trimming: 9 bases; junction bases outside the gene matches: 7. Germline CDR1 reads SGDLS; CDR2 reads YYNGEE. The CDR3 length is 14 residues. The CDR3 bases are TGTGCCAGCAGCGATCGGACAGGGGCAGGTGAGCAGTTCTTC. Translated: CASSDRTGAGEQFF.

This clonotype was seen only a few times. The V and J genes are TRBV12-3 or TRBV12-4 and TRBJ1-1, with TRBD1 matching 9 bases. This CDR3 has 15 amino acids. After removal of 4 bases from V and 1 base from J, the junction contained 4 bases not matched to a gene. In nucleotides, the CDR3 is TGTGCCAGCAGTTCACAACAGGGGGCGAACACTGAAGCTTTCTTT. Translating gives CASSSQQGANTEAFF.

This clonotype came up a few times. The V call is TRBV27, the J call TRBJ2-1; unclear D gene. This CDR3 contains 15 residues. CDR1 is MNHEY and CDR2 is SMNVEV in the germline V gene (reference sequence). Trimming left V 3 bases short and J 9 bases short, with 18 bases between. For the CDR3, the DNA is TGTGCCAGCAGTTTGACCATGATGGCGATTGGTGAGCAGTTCTTC. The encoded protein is CASSLTMMAIGEQFF.

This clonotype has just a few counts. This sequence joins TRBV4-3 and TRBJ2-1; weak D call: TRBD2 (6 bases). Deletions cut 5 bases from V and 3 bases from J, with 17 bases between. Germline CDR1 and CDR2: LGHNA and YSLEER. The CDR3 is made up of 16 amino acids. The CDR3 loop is CASSARDPGDYNEQFF. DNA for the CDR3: TGCGCCAGCAGCGCTCGGGACCCGGGGGACTACAATGAGCAGTTCTTC.

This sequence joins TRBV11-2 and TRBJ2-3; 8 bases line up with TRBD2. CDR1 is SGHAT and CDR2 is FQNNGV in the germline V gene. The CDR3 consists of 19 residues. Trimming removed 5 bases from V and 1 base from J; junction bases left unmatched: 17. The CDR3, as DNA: TGTGCCAGCAGCACATTTCCCCGGGGGGGGCGGCTTGGCACAGATACGCAGTATTTT. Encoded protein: CASSTFPRGGRLGTDTQYF.

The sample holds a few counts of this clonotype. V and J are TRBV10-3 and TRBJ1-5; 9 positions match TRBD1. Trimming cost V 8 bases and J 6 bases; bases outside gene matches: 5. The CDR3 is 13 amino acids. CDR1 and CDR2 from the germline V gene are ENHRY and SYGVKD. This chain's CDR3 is CAIGDRVSQPQHF. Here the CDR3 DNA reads TGTGCCATCGGGGACAGGGTAAGTCAGCCCCAGCATTTT.

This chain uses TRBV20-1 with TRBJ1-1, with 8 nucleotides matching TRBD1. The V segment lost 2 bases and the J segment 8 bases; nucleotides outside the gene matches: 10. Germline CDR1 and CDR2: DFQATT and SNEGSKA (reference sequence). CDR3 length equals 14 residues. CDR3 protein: CSARRVDRAGEAFF. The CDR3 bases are TGCAGTGCTAGAAGGGTGGACAGGGCGGGAGAAGCTTTCTTT.

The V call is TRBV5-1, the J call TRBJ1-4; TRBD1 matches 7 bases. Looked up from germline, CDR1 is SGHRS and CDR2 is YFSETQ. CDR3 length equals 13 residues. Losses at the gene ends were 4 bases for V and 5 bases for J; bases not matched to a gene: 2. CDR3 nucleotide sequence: TGCGCCAGCAGCGACAGGGCGAATGAAAAACTGTTTTTT. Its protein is CASSDRANEKLFF.

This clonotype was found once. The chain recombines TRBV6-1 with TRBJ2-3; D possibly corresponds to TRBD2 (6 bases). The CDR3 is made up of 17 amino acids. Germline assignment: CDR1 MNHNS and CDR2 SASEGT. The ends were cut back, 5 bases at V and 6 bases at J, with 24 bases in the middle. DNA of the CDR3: TGTGCCAGCAGTCCCGGGTGGGGGGAGTCCGAGTCTGATACGCAGTATTTT. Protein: CASSPGWGESESDTQYF.

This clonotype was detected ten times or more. The CDR3 DNA reads as TGTGCCAGCAGCTTAGGGCGGACTAGCGGGAGCTACGAGCAGTACTTC. Amino acids: CASSLGRTSGSYEQYF. V is TRBV7-9 and J is TRBJ2-7; 13 bases are a match to TRBD2. In germline, CDR1 is SEHNR, CDR2 FQNEAQ (reference sequence). This CDR3 comprises 16 residues. Germline trimming cut 1 base from V and 3 bases from J; bases unmatched to any gene: 3.

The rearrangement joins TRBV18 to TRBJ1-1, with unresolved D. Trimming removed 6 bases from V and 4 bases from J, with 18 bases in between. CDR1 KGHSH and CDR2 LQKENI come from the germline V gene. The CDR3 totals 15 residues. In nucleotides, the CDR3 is TGTGCCAGCTCCCGAATTGGCGTGGCGGGCACTGAAGCTTTCTTT. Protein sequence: CASSRIGVAGTEAFF.

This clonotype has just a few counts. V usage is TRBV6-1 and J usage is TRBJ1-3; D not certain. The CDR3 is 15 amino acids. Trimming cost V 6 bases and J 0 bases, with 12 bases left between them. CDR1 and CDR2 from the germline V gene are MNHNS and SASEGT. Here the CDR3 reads CASSNRPLSGNTIYF. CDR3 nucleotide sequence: TGTGCCAGCAGCAACCGACCGCTCTCTGGAAACACCATATATTTT.

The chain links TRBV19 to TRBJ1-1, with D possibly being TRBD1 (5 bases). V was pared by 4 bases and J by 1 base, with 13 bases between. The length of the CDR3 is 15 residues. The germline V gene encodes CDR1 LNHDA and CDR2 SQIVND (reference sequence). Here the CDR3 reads CASSRRGPTNTEAFF. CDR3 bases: TGTGCCAGTAGTAGGAGGGGACCCACGAACACTGAAGCTTTCTTT. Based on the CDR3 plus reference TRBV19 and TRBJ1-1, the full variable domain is DGGITQSPKYLFRKEGQNVTLSCEQNLNHDAMYWYRQDPGQGLRLIYYSQIVNDFQKGDIAEGYSVSREKKESFPLTVTSAQKNPTAFYLCASSRRGPTNTEAFFGQGTRLTVV.